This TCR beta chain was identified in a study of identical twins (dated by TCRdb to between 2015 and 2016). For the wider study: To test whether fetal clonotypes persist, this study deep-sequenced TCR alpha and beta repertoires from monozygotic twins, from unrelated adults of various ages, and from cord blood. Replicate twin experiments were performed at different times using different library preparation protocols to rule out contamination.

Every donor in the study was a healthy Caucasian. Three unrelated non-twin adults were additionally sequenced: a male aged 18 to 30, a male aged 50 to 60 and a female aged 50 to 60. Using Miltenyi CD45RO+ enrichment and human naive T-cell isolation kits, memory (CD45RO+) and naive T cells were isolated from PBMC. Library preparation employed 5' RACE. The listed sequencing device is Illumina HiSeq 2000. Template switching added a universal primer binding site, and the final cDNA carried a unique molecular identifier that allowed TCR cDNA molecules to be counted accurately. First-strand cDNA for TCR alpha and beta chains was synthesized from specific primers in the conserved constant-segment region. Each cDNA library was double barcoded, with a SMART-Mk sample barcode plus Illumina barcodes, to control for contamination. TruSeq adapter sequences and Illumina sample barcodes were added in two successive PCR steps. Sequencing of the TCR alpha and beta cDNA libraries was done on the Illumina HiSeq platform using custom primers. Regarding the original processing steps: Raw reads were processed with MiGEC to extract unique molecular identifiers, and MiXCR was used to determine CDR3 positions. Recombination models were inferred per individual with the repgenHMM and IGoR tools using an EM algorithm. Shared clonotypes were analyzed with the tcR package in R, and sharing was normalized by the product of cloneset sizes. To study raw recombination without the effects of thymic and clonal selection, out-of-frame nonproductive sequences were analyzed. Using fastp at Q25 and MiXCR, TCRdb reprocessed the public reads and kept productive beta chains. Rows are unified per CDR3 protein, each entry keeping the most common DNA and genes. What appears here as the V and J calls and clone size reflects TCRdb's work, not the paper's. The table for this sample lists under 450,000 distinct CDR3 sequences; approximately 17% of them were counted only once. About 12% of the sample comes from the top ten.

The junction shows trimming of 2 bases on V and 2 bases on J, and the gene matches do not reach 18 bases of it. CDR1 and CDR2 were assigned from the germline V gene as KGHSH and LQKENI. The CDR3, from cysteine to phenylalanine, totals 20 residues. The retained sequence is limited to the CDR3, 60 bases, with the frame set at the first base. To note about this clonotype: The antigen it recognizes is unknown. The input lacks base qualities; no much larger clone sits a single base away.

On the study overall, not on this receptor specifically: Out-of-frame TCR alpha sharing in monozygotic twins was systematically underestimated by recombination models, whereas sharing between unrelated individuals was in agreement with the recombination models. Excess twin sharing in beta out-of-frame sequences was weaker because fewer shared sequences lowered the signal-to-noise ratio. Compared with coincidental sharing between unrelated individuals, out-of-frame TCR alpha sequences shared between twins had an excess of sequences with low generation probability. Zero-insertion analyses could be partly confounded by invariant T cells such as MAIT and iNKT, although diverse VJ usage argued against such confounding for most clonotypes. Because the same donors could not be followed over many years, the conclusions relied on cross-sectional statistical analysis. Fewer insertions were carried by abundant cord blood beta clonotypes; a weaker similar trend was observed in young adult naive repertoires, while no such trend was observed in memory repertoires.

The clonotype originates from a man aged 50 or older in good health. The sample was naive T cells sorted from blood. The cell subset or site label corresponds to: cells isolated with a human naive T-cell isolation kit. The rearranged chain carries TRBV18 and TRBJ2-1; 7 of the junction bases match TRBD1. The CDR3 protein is CASSPTQESTGKMAYNEQFF. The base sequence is TGTGCCAGCTCACCAACCCAGGAGTCGACAGGGAAGATGGCCTACAATGAGCAGTTCTTC.